This TCR beta chain was sequenced during a study of blood T cell repertoires in COVID-19. Note on this clone: Other DNA sequences in the same sample also yield this CDR3.

Authors' analysis steps: Reference gene primer amplification gave estimated nucleated cell counts. Only in-frame clones appear in the TCRdb table, and some are missing; sequencing was by immunoSEQ multiplex PCR. V and J calls and clone size are as listed in that table; D and trimming were resolved from the DNA. The repertoire includes some 130,000 clones, more than 75% of them detected once, and about 4.5% sits in the top ten. This CDR3 has 13 residues. V was trimmed by 0 bases and J by 1 base, leaving 3 bases between them. CDR1 is LGHDT and CDR2 is YNNKEL in the germline V gene (reference sequence).

The chain links TRBV3-1 (or the pseudogene TRBV3-2) to TRBJ1-1; D not certain. This TCR was recovered from a man in his 60s with COVID-19, enrolled during active disease. Sequenced sample: peripheral blood. The DNA for the CDR3 is TGTGCCAGCAGCCAAGATCGGAACACTGAAGCTTTCTTT. Amino acids: CASSQDRNTEAFF.